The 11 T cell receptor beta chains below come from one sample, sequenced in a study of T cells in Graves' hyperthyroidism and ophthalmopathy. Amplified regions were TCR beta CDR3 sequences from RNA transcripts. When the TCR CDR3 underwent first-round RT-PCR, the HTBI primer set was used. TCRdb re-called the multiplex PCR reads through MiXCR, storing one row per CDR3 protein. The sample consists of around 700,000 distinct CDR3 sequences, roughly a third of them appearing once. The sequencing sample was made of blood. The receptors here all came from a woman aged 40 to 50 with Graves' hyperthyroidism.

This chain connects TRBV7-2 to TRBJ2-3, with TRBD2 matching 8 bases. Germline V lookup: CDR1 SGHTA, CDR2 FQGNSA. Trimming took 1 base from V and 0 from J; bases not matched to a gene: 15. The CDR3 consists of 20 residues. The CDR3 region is CASSLGRGGMGGPSTDTQYF. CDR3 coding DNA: TGTGCCAGCAGCTTAGGGCGCGGGGGGATGGGGGGCCCTAGCACAGATACGCAGTATTTT.

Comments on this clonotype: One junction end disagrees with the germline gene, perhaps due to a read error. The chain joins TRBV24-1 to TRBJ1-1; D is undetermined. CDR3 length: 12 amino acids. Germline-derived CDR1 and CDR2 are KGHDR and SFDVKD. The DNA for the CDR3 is TGTGCCAGCAGTCTAGGTCACACTGAAGCTTTCTTT. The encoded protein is CASSLGHTEAFF.

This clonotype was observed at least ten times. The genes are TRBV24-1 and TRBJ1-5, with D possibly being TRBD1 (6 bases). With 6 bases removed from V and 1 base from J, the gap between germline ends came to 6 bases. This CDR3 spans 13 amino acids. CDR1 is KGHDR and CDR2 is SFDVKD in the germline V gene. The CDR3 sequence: CATSQGSNQPQHF. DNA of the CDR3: TGTGCCACCAGTCAGGGGAGCAATCAGCCCCAGCATTTT.

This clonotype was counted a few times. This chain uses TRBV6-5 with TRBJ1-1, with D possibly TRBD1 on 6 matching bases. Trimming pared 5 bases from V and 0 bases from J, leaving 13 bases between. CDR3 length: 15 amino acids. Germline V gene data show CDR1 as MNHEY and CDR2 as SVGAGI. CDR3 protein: CASSAGQTMNTEAFF. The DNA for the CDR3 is TGTGCCAGCAGTGCCGGACAGACCATGAACACTGAAGCTTTCTTT.

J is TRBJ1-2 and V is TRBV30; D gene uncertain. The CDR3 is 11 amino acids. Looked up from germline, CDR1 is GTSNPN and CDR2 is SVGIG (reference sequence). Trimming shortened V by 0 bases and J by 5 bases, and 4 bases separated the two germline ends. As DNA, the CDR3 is TGTGCCTGGAGTGTACGGTATGGCTACACCTTC. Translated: CAWSVRYGYTF.

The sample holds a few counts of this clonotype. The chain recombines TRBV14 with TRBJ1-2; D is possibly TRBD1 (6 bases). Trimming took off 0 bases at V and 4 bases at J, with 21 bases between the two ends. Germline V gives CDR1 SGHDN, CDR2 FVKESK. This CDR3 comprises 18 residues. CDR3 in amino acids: CASSQEPTGYLPLYGYTF. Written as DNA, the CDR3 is TGTGCCAGCAGCCAAGAACCGACAGGTTATTTGCCCCTCTATGGCTACACCTTC. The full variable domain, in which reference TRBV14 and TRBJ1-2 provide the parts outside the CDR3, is EAGVTQFPSHSVIEKGQTVTLRCDPISGHDNLYWYRRVMGKEIKFLLHFVKESKQDESGMPNNRFLAERTGGTYSTLKVQPAELEDSGVYFCASSQEPTGYLPLYGYTFGSGTRLTVV.

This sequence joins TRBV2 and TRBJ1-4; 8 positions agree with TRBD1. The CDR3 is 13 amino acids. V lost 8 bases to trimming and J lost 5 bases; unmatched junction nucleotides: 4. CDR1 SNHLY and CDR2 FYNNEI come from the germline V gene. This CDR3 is CASYTGGNEKLFF. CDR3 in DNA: TGTGCCAGCTATACAGGGGGGAATGAAAAACTGTTTTTT.

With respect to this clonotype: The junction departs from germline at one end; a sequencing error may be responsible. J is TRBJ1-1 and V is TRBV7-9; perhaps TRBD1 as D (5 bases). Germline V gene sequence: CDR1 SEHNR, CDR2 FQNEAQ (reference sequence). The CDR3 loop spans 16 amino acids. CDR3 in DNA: TGCGCCAGCAGCCTCCGGACATTCGCAATGAACACTGAAGCTTTCTTT. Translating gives CASSLRTFAMNTEAFF. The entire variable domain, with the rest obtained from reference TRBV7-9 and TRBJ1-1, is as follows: DTGVSQNPRHKITKRGQNVTFRCDPISEHNRLYWYRQTLGQGPEFLTYFQNEAQLEKSRLLSDRFSAERPKGSFSTLEIQRTEQGDSAMYLCASSLRTFAMNTEAFFGQGTRLTVV.

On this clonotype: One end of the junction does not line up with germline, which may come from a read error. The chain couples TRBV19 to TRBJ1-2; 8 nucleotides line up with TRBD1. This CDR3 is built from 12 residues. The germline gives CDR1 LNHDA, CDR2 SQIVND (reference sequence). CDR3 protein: CVSRDRNYGYTF. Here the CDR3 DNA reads TGTGTCAGTAGGGACAGGAACTATGGCTACACCTTC.

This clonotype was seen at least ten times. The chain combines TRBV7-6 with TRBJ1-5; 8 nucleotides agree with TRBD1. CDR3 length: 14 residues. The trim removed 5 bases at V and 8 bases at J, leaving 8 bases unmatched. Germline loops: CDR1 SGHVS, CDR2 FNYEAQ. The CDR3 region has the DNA TGTGCCAGCAGCGGGGGGGCAGGGGGCAAGCCCCAGCATTTT. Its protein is CASSGGAGGKPQHF.

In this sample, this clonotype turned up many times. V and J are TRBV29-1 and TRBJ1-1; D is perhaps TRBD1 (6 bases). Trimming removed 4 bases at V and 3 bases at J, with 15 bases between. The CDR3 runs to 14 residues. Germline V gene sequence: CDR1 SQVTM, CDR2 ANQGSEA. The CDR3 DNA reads TGCAGCGTTGGGGTACAGGGACGGGACACTGAAGCTTTCTTT. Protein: CSVGVQGRDTEAFF.